Each of the 21 T cell receptor beta chains below was sequenced from the same sample in a study of neoadjuvant anti-PD-1 for oral cavity cancer. The repertoire was sequenced with immunoSEQ multiplex PCR; TCRdb's copy has only in-frame clones and lacks some. Counted here are about 14,000 clones, about four fifths occurring once; the ten biggest clones make up roughly 2.7%. The time point denotes: after neoadjuvant nivolumab, at surgical resection. Sequenced here: PBMCs, sampled after nivolumab (anti-PD-1) treatment. These receptors originate from a person between 35 and 79 years old with oral cavity squamous cell carcinoma.

The chain uses TRBV7-6 and TRBJ1-2, with a tentative D call TRBD1 (5 bases). The CDR3 runs to 13 residues. Trimming cost V 5 bases and J 2 bases, with 9 bases left between them. CDR1 is SGHVS and CDR2 is FNYEAQ in the germline V gene. The CDR3 protein is CASSPDRNYGYTF. CDR3 DNA sequence: TGTGCCAGCAGCCCAGACAGAAACTATGGCTACACCTTC. The entire variable domain, with the rest obtained from reference TRBV7-6 and TRBJ1-2, is as follows: GAGVSQSPRYKVTKRGQDVALRCDPISGHVSLYWYRQALGQGPEFLTYFNYEAQQDKSGLPNDRFSAERPEGSISTLTIQRTEQRDSAMYRCASSPDRNYGYTFGSGTRLTVV.

The V and J genes are TRBV28 and TRBJ1-5, with 7 bases lining up with TRBD1. Unmatched junction bases numbered 11, after V lost 6 bases and J lost 3 bases. Germline values: CDR1 MDHEN, CDR2 SYDVKM. This CDR3 is built from 16 residues. Written as DNA, the CDR3 is TGTGCCAGCAGCCTCACCGGGGACAGCATCAATCAGCCCCAGCATTTT. It encodes CASSLTGDSINQPQHF.

The chain combines TRBV27 with TRBJ2-3; D gene unclear. The CDR3 runs 13 residues. Trimming cost V 6 bases and J 2 bases, with 9 bases left between them. Germline V gene sequence: CDR1 MNHEY, CDR2 SMNVEV (reference sequence). The CDR3 sequence: CASRKGITDTQYF. For the CDR3, the DNA is TGTGCCAGCAGAAAAGGGATCACAGATACGCAGTATTTT.

The CDR3 sequence: CASRDWSSGANVLTF. The CDR3 nucleotides read TGCGCCAGCAGGGACTGGAGCTCTGGGGCCAACGTCCTGACTTTC. This sequence joins TRBV5-1 and TRBJ2-6; perhaps TRBD2 as D (5 bases). CDR3 length equals 15 residues. V lost 5 bases to trimming and J lost 0 bases, with 9 bases between them. Germline V gives CDR1 SGHRS, CDR2 YFSETQ.

This sequence joins TRBV27 and TRBJ2-6; D is possibly TRBD2 (5 bases). V gave up 3 bases and J gave up 4 bases, with 13 bases separating them. This CDR3 has 16 amino acids. The germline V gene encodes CDR1 MNHEY and CDR2 SMNVEV (reference sequence). The CDR3 here is CASSFLGNSGANVLTF. CDR3 coding DNA: TGTGCCAGCAGTTTCCTCGGGAACTCCGGGGCCAACGTCCTGACTTTC.

This sequence joins TRBV7-6 and TRBJ1-3; D is unresolved. This CDR3 has 15 amino acids. The V gene's germline CDR1 is SGHVS and CDR2 FNYEAQ. Trimming took 2 bases from V and 2 from J, leaving 10 bases between them. The DNA for the CDR3 is TGTGCCAGCAGCTTAATGAGAGGAACTGGAAACACCATATATTTT. Its protein product is CASSLMRGTGNTIYF.

This chain joins TRBV7-2 and TRBJ1-5; D not resolved. Trimming stripped 8 bases from V and 0 bases from J, with 8 bases between. Germline CDR1 reads SGHTA; CDR2 reads FQGNSA. The CDR3 has 13 amino acids. This chain's CDR3 is CASGVYSNQPQHF. DNA of the CDR3: TGTGCCAGCGGAGTTTATAGCAATCAGCCCCAGCATTTT.

In its sample, this clone was seen once. The chain recombines TRBV30 with TRBJ2-1; 9 bases map to TRBD2. The germline gives CDR1 GTSNPN, CDR2 SVGIG (reference sequence). CDR3 size: 21 residues. CDR3 nucleotides: TGTGCGATGGAGGCAGGGATGATAGCGGGAGAGGAGTACGGTGCCTACAATGAGCAGTTCTTC. It codes for CAMEAGMIAGEEYGAYNEQFF.

J is TRBJ1-4 and V is TRBV6-6; 10 bases are a match to TRBD1. The CDR3 is 16 residues long. The ends lost 5 bases at V and 4 bases at J; junction bases unmatched: 7. The germline gives CDR1 MNHNY, CDR2 SVGAGI (reference sequence). DNA for the CDR3: TGTGCCAGCAGTAACCTCGACAGGGGGCTTAATGAAAAACTGTTTTTT. Protein: CASSNLDRGLNEKLFF.

The rearrangement links TRBV28 to TRBJ2-1; no clear D. Trimming took 3 bases from V and 9 from J, leaving 6 bases between them. The CDR3 spans 11 residues. Germline V CDR1 and CDR2: MDHEN, SYDVKM. The CDR3 DNA is TGTGCCAGCAGTTTTCTAGGTGAGCAGTTCTTC. Translation: CASSFLGEQFF.

J is TRBJ1-3 and V is TRBV6-5; 8 bases fit TRBD1. Germline assignment: CDR1 MNHEY and CDR2 SVGAGI. The CDR3 has 16 residues. With 4 bases clipped from V and 3 bases from J, the junction kept 8 bases outside the gene matches. CDR3 protein: CASSSRTGHFGNTIYF. The CDR3 DNA sequence: TGTGCCAGCAGTTCGAGGACAGGGCATTTTGGAAACACCATATATTTT.

The chain carries TRBV20-1 and TRBJ2-5; D gene unclear. The CDR3 extends over 11 amino acids. Germline assignment: CDR1 DFQATT and CDR2 SNEGSKA (reference sequence). Trimming removed 5 bases from V and 5 bases from J, with 9 bases in between. CDR3 loop: CSALGGETQYF. As DNA, the CDR3 is TGCAGTGCTTTGGGCGGTGAGACCCAGTACTTC.

The rearrangement uses TRBV30 and TRBJ1-5; D might be TRBD1 (5 bases). The V gene lost 3 bases and the J gene lost 3 bases, with 15 bases spanning the gap. Germline CDR1 is GTSNPN and CDR2 is SVGIG (reference sequence). CDR3 length equals 15 residues. The CDR3 region has the DNA TGTGCCTGGAGCCCCGGGGGAGGGGACAATCAGCCCCAGCATTTT. This gives the protein CAWSPGGGDNQPQHF.

V and J are TRBV9 and TRBJ2-1, with unresolved D. The germline V and J ends were trimmed by 0 bases and 2 bases, with 9 bases remaining between them. The V gene's germline CDR1 is SGDLS and CDR2 YYNGEE. This CDR3 spans 15 amino acids. CDR3 residues: CASSVGPETYNEQFF. The CDR3 nucleotides are TGTGCCAGCAGCGTAGGCCCGGAAACCTACAATGAGCAGTTCTTC.

The gene calls are TRBV30 and TRBJ2-1, with TRBD2 matching over 9 bases. There are 15 residues in the CDR3. The junction had 7 bases not matched to a gene; V was cut back by 0 bases and J by 7 bases. Germline V gives CDR1 GTSNPN, CDR2 SVGIG (reference sequence). The CDR3 DNA is TGTGCCTGGAGTGTATATAGCGGGAGTCCTAATGAGCAGTTCTTC. Amino acids: CAWSVYSGSPNEQFF.

The rearrangement joins TRBV6-5 to TRBJ2-3; no firm D call. The length of the CDR3 is 14 residues. Germline V CDR1 and CDR2: MNHEY, SVGAGI. The ends were cut back, 0 bases at V and 4 bases at J, with 8 bases in the middle. The chain's CDR3 is CASSYSASADTQYF. CDR3 coding DNA: TGTGCCAGCAGTTACTCGGCGTCCGCAGATACGCAGTATTTT.

The chain is built from TRBV7-9 and TRBJ2-5; TRBD2 aligns across 8 bases. The CDR3 extends over 15 amino acids. Trimming cost V 1 base and J 5 bases; bases outside gene matches: 6. Germline V gene data show CDR1 as SEHNR and CDR2 as FQNEAQ (reference sequence). CDR3 coding DNA: TGTGCCAGCAGCTTAGGCAGCGGGAGTTTCGAGACCCAGTACTTC. Protein: CASSLGSGSFETQYF.

This clone was counted a few times. The chain uses TRBV19 and TRBJ2-5; maybe TRBD2 (5 bases). V gave up 5 bases and J gave up 2 bases, with 12 bases separating them. Germline V CDR1 and CDR2: LNHDA, SQIVND (reference sequence). The CDR3 is 14 residues long. DNA for the CDR3: TGTGCCAGTAGTCCCGGACTGTTGCAAGAGACCCAGTACTTC. This encodes CASSPGLLQETQYF.

The V and J genes are TRBV28 and TRBJ2-7; 8 positions agree with TRBD1. Germline V gives CDR1 MDHEN, CDR2 SYDVKM. This CDR3 spans 15 amino acids. With V trimmed by 5 bases and J by 3 bases, 9 bases remained unmatched. The DNA of the CDR3 is TGTGCCAGCAGTACAAACACAGGGGGGCTCTACGAGCAGTACTTC. This translates into CASSTNTGGLYEQYF.

This chain connects TRBV7-3 to TRBJ2-1; D perhaps matches TRBD1 (6 bases). This CDR3 has 14 amino acids. Trimming left V 5 bases short and J 4 bases short, with 12 bases between. Per germline, CDR1 SGHTA and CDR2 FQGTGA. The CDR3 protein is CASSQGRGYNEQFF. In DNA, the CDR3 is TGTGCCAGCAGCCAAGGAAGGGGGTACAATGAGCAGTTCTTC.

This clone has a single count. The rearrangement links TRBV14 to TRBJ2-3; D might be TRBD2 (5 bases). Germline V gene sequence: CDR1 SGHDN, CDR2 FVKESK. The CDR3 covers 15 residues. V lost 1 base and J lost 2, with 10 bases in between. CDR3 amino acids: CASSQVPGSTDTQYF. The CDR3 DNA sequence: TGTGCCAGCAGCCAAGTGCCGGGATCCACAGATACGCAGTATTTT.